Below are 5 T cell receptor beta chains sequenced from a single sample in a study of cytomegalovirus exposure and HLA in healthy donors. Primers included in the PCR were 60 Vbeta and 13 Jbeta primers. Assay: immunoSEQ multiplex PCR; the TCRdb copy retains only in-frame clones and omits some. The data contain approximately 150,000 clones, roughly two thirds of them seen just once; the ten biggest clones take up 3.5% to 5.5%. Sequencing was done on a sample of PBMCs. All receptors come from a woman between 18 and 29 years old in good health and CMV-seropositive.

In its sample, this clone was seen a few times. The rearrangement links TRBV6-1 to TRBJ2-7; 9 bases are shared with TRBD2. CDR3 length: 14 residues. Losses at the gene ends were 6 bases for V and 7 bases for J; bases not matched to a gene: 10. Per germline, CDR1 MNHNS and CDR2 SASEGT. The CDR3: CASSTSGLADEQYF. CDR3 DNA: TGTGCCAGCAGCACATCGGGACTAGCCGATGAGCAGTACTTC.

This rearrangement joins TRBV27 to TRBJ1-1; no definite D call. CDR3 length: 17 residues. Germline CDR1 MNHEY, CDR2 SMNVEV (reference sequence). With 3 bases removed from V and 0 bases from J, the gap between germline ends came to 17 bases. The CDR3 DNA reads as TGTGCCAGCAGTTTCCAACCCCCCGGGAGAATGAACACTGAAGCTTTCTTT. Translated, it gives CASSFQPPGRMNTEAFF.

The chain uses TRBV15 and TRBJ2-7; the D gene is possibly TRBD1 (6 bases). There are 19 residues in the CDR3. The germline V and J ends were trimmed by 4 bases and 6 bases, with 31 bases remaining between them. CDR1 is LNHNV and CDR2 is YYDKDF in the germline V gene (reference sequence). Written as DNA, the CDR3 is TGTGCCACCAGCACTTCCTTTGGGGCAGAATTGGACAGAGGGGGCGAGCAGTACTTC. Translation: CATSTSFGAELDRGGEQYF.

The sample holds a few counts of this clone. The gene calls are TRBV5-1 and TRBJ2-7, with 7 bases that match TRBD1. Per the germline V gene, CDR1 is SGHRS and CDR2 is YFSETQ. V was clipped by 0 bases and J by 5 bases; unmatched bases: 5. This CDR3 has 14 amino acids. The CDR3 nucleotides read TGCGCCAGCAGCTTGGTAGGGGGCGGCAACGAGCAGTACTTC. This encodes CASSLVGGGNEQYF.

The CDR3 sequence: CASNGGLGYTF. The CDR3, as DNA: TGCGCCAGCAACGGGGGGCTTGGCTACACCTTC. The genes are TRBV5-1 and TRBJ1-2, with D possibly matching TRBD1 (6 bases). The CDR3 extends over 11 amino acids. V was cut by 6 bases and J by 7 bases, with 10 bases left in between. Germline CDR1 SGHRS, CDR2 YFSETQ. Filled out from reference TRBV5-1 and TRBJ1-2, the complete variable domain reads KAGVTQTPRYLIKTRGQQVTLSCSPISGHRSVSWYQQTPGQGLQFLFEYFSETQRNKGNFPGRFSGRQFSNSRSEMNVSTLELGDSALYLCASNGGLGYTFGSGTRLTVV.